This is a list of T cell receptor beta chains from one sample in a study of T cell changes during pregnancy in multiple sclerosis. Sequencing was performed with immunoSEQ multiplex PCR; in TCRdb, only in-frame clones are kept and a portion is missing. The repertoire holds roughly 70,000 clones, with 85% to 95% as singletons. The sequences come from peripheral blood, collected before pregnancy. The receptors were gathered from a female donor with multiple sclerosis, enrolled in a pregnancy study. Both conserved end residues are part of each CDR3. Fields, in order: J gene, V gene, clone size, CDR3 protein. Clone size is shown for a subset of rows, as once, few, many or a class of expanded clone.

j_gene: TRBJ2-7; v_gene: TRBV27; abundance: NA; CDR3aa: CASSAPPGYEQYF
j_gene: TRBJ2-5; v_gene: TRBV19; abundance: NA; CDR3aa: CASSWGTGVGETQYF
j_gene: TRBJ2-3; v_gene: TRBV7-9; abundance: NA; CDR3aa: CASSRDADTQYF
j_gene: TRBJ2-3; v_gene: TRBV29-1; abundance: NA; CDR3aa: CSVGHGDTQYF
j_gene: TRBJ2-1; v_gene: TRBV7-9; abundance: NA; CDR3aa: CASSFVSGGWSEQFF
j_gene: TRBJ1-2; v_gene: TRBV11-3; abundance: NA; CDR3aa: CASRQAGQSNYGYTF
j_gene: TRBJ2-6; v_gene: TRBV4-2; abundance: NA; CDR3aa: CASSPFLASEISGANVLTF
j_gene: TRBJ2-2; v_gene: TRBV11-2; abundance: NA; CDR3aa: CASSLGNLLAGGNTGELFF
j_gene: TRBJ1-4; v_gene: TRBV28; abundance: NA; CDR3aa: CASSFPGQLNEKLFF
j_gene: TRBJ1-1; v_gene: TRBV27; abundance: NA; CDR3aa: CASRWDRGGTEAFF
j_gene: TRBJ1-2; v_gene: TRBV6-6; abundance: NA; CDR3aa: CAAEQGDYGYTF
j_gene: TRBJ2-7; v_gene: TRBV10-2; abundance: once; CDR3aa: CASSGRWRGYEQYF
j_gene: TRBJ2-7; v_gene: TRBV27; abundance: NA; CDR3aa: CASSTSGILYEQYF
j_gene: TRBJ2-1; v_gene: TRBV27; abundance: NA; CDR3aa: CASSLLGDRRSYNEQFF
j_gene: TRBJ2-1; v_gene: TRBV2; abundance: NA; CDR3aa: CASSEAGLERYEQFF
j_gene: TRBJ2-7; v_gene: TRBV5-6; abundance: NA; CDR3aa: CASSLGGSSNLGEQYF